This TCR beta chain was identified in a study of shared clonotypes between healthy human individuals. Comment on this clone: Its antigen is as yet unknown.

Here immunoSEQ multiplex PCR was the method, and the copy in TCRdb shows in-frame clones only, minus some. The table records about 1.9 million clones, 80% to 95% of them present only once. The CDR3 sequence is 15 residues long. Trimming at V came to 1 base and at J to 3 bases, leaving 4 bases not matched to a gene. The germline V gene encodes CDR1 SGHAT and CDR2 FQNNGV. Positively selected for CCR7, the CD45RO-negative cells used as naive CD8 cells excluded terminally differentiated effector memory CD45RA+ cells. None of the donors, who were healthy HIV-negative adults, had recently had acute infections or vaccinations. The study, taken as a whole, reports: Clonotype sharing among donors was thought likely to change with sequencing depth.

The sequence derives from a man younger than 30 in good health. Some clones in this sample may be carry-over from other donors' samples. This rearrangement joins TRBV11-2 to TRBJ1-2; 8 nucleotides align to TRBD1. The material sequenced was naive CD8+ T cells from PBMCs. DNA for the CDR3: TGTGCCAGCAGCTTAGGACAGGGGCCCGACTATGGCTACACCTTC. Translated, it gives CASSLGQGPDYGYTF. Based on the CDR3 plus reference TRBV11-2 and TRBJ1-2, the full variable domain is EAGVAQSPRYKIIEKRQSVAFWCNPISGHATLYWYQQILGQGPKLLIQFQNNGVVDDSQLPKDRFSAERLKGVDSTLKIQPAKLEDSAVYLCASSLGQGPDYGYTFGSGTRLTVV.